The sequence of this T cell receptor beta chain was determined in a study of beta chain features in type 1 diabetes. About the study: Healthy donors and patients had similar age, gender and cell yields. The study, taken as a whole, reports: All four CD4+ subsets of Type 1 diabetes patients contained TCRB CDR3s that were moderately but significantly shorter. High-TCR-expressing cells could be over-represented by cDNA sequencing.

The J segment lost 4 bases and the V segment lost 6 bases, leaving 17 bases of the junction unmatched. CDR3 length: 18 amino acids. The germline CDR1 and CDR2 sequences are SGHNT and YENEEA. Notes on this clone: Its antigen is still unknown.

The authors reverse transcribed all of the isolated RNA, so sequencing captured expressed TCRB transcripts. Libraries were prepared by immunoSEQ multiplex PCR; TCRdb keeps only in-frame clonotypes and omits some of them. This sample has roughly 250,000 clones, with 9.6% found just once. This chain joins TRBV11-3 and TRBJ2-1; 8 positions agree with TRBD2. Specimen: naive CD4+ T cells from blood. This TCR came from a woman younger than 30 in good health. CDR3 protein: CASSPREGRTTPYNEQFF. For the CDR3, the DNA is TGTGCCAGCAGTCCCCGGGAGGGCAGGACTACACCATACAATGAGCAGTTCTTC.